This T cell receptor (beta chain) appears in the sequencing data of a study of control samples from healthy donors and cancer patients. Sequencing used immunoSEQ multiplex PCR; TCRdb keeps in-frame clones, though not all of them. Of 150,000 to 200,000 clones in the sample, around 96% were seen once. The length of the CDR3 is 15 residues. V lost 5 bases and J lost 2; bases outside the gene matches: 7. Germline V CDR1 and CDR2: MNHEY, SMNVEV (reference sequence). The V gene is TRBV27, the J gene TRBJ2-7; TRBD2 agrees at 9 bases. What was sequenced was blood. The source is a woman aged 25 to 45 in good health. CDR3 sequence (DNA): TGTGCCAGCAGTAAGACTAGCGGTCGTCCCTACGAGCAGTACTTC. Translation gives CASSKTSGRPYEQYF.